This entry lists 17 T cell receptor beta chains sequenced from one sample in a study of cytomegalovirus exposure and HLA in healthy donors (dated by TCRdb to about 2017). The library was generated by the immunoSEQ multiplex PCR assay. For the multiplex PCR, a mixture combining 60 forward primers for TCR Vbeta segments and 13 reverse primers for TCR Jbeta segments was used. TCRdb re-hosts the immuneACCESS table, in-frame sequences only. Its copies lack some clones; in the studies checked, an unresolved V gene accounts for under half of them, and the cause for the rest is not known. The sample table lists around 71,000 clones, 60% to 70% of them with a count of one. Of the sample, approximately 5.7% is held by the ten largest clones. Sequencing was carried out using PBMCs. The receptors originated from a man under 40 in good health and CMV-seropositive.

V gene TRBV6-1 combines with J gene TRBJ1-5; 7 nucleotides line up with TRBD1. After removal of 6 bases from V and 3 bases from J, the junction contained 5 bases not matched to a gene. The germline V gene encodes CDR1 MNHNS and CDR2 SASEGT. CDR3 length equals 14 residues. The CDR3 coding sequence is TGTGCCAGCAGCTCGACAGGGATCAATCAGCCCCAGCATTTT. As protein: CASSSTGINQPQHF.

This chain links TRBV9 with TRBJ1-4; perhaps TRBD1 as D (6 bases). CDR3 length equals 14 residues. CDR1 and CDR2 (germline): SGDLS, YYNGEE. V gave up 4 bases and J gave up 4 bases, with 11 bases separating them. The CDR3 DNA reads TGTGCCAGCAGCCCCCGGACAGATAATGAAAAACTGTTTTTT. Its protein is CASSPRTDNEKLFF.

This chain uses TRBV29-1 with TRBJ1-2; TRBD1 is a possible D gene (5 bases). V dropped 6 bases and J dropped 9 bases, with 17 bases sitting between them. Germline assignment: CDR1 SQVTM and CDR2 ANQGSEA. The CDR3 spans 12 residues. CDR3 sequence (DNA): TGCAGCGTGCCGGGGGTTGGAGCCAGCTACACCTTC. This gives the protein CSVPGVGASYTF.

The table lists this clone with a count of one. The V gene is TRBV7-6, the J gene TRBJ2-7; D not certain. The length of the CDR3 is 14 residues. Trimming removed 5 bases from V and 0 bases from J, with 11 bases in between. Germline V gene sequence: CDR1 SGHVS, CDR2 FNYEAQ. The CDR3 is CASSLDRSSYEQYF. In DNA, the CDR3 is TGTGCCAGCAGCCTCGACCGGAGCTCCTACGAGCAGTACTTC.

J is TRBJ2-1 and V is TRBV4-1, with 7 bases aligning to TRBD2. From germline, CDR1 is MGHRA and CDR2 YSYEKL. There are 15 residues in the CDR3. The V gene end was trimmed by 1 base and the J gene end by 10 bases; junction bases not matched to a gene: 10. CDR3 DNA sequence: TGCGCCAGCAGCCAAGGTTCCCGACTAGCTGGGGAGCAGTTCTTC. Translated, it gives CASSQGSRLAGEQFF.

The gene calls are TRBV7-2 and TRBJ2-7, with 10 bases identical to TRBD1. There are 15 residues in the CDR3. The germline V gene encodes CDR1 SGHTA and CDR2 FQGNSA. Trimming removed 1 base from V and 7 bases from J; junction bases left unmatched: 7. The CDR3 bases are TGTGCCAGCAGCTTAGGGGGGACAGGGGTGGAGGAGCAGTACTTC. Its protein product is CASSLGGTGVEEQYF.

The rearrangement uses TRBV30 and TRBJ2-6; possibly TRBD1 for D (5 bases). V shed 2 bases and J shed 0 bases, with 11 bases lying between them. The CDR3 has 16 residues. Germline CDR1 reads GTSNPN; CDR2 reads SVGIG (reference sequence). The CDR3 loop is CAWSQGTYSGANVLTF. In nucleotides, the CDR3 is TGTGCCTGGAGTCAGGGCACCTACTCTGGGGCCAACGTCCTGACTTTC.

The chain is built from TRBV28 and TRBJ1-5; 7 nucleotides align to TRBD1. J gave up 7 bases and V 6 bases, and 9 bases lay outside the gene matches. The CDR3 is 14 residues long. Germline CDR1 and CDR2: MDHEN and SYDVKM. The CDR3 region has the DNA TGTGCCAGCAGATGGACAGGCCTGGAACAGCCCCAGCATTTT. This sequence encodes CASRWTGLEQPQHF.

This clone was found a few times. The genes are TRBV27 and TRBJ2-5; 7 nucleotides line up with TRBD1. Per the germline V gene, CDR1 is MNHEY and CDR2 is SMNVEV (reference sequence). V trimming: 2 bases; J trimming: 1 base; junction bases outside the gene matches: 7. The CDR3 runs 16 residues. The DNA for the CDR3 is TGTGCCAGCAGTTTAAGGGGACAGTGGACCCAAGAGACCCAGTACTTC. It codes for CASSLRGQWTQETQYF.

Points on this clone: Germline is not matched at one junction end, which may reflect a read error. The chain joins TRBV6-6 to TRBJ1-5, with D perhaps TRBD1 (5 bases). In germline, CDR1 is MNHNY, CDR2 SVGAGI (reference sequence). The CDR3 spans 13 residues. The CDR3 sequence: CASSYDSKQPQHF. CDR3 bases: TGTGCCAGCAGTTACGACAGCAAGCAGCCCCAGCATTTT.

A few counts support this clone. V usage is TRBV6-1 and J usage is TRBJ1-5; D is ambiguous. The germline CDR1 and CDR2 sequences are MNHNS and SASEGT. V was cut by 2 bases and J by 1 base, with 3 bases left in between. CDR3 length: 13 residues. The CDR3 spells CASSEQSNQPQHF. The CDR3, as DNA: TGTGCCAGCAGTGAACAAAGCAATCAGCCCCAGCATTTT.

Comments on this clone: The junction differs from germline at one of its ends, possibly a read error. The rearrangement joins TRBV9 to TRBJ2-3; 11 bases line up with TRBD2. Germline-derived CDR1 and CDR2 are SGDLS and YYNGEE. The CDR3 extends over 14 amino acids. This CDR3 reads CASSAGLAGIPGDF. The CDR3 bases are TGTGCCAGCAGCGCCGGACTAGCGGGTATCCCCGGGGATTTT. Full variable domain (outside the CDR3, taken from reference TRBV9 and TRBJ2-3): DSGVTQTPKHLITATGQRVTLRCSPRSGDLSVYWYQQSLDQGLQFLIQYYNGEERAKGNILERFSAQQFPDLHSELNLSSLELGDSALYFCASSAGLAGIPGDFGPGTRLTVL.

The chain joins TRBV6-5 to TRBJ2-3, with TRBD2 as a possible D gene (6 bases). The CDR3 covers 14 residues. V lost 0 bases and J 5 bases, leaving 9 bases between the germline ends. Germline CDR1 MNHEY, CDR2 SVGAGI. CDR3 nucleotides: TGTGCCAGCAGTTACTCGTTCGGGGGAGATACGCAGTATTTT. The encoded protein is CASSYSFGGDTQYF.

The chain links TRBV27 to TRBJ1-1; TRBD1 matches at 8 bases. V shed 5 bases and J 6 bases; nucleotides not matched to a gene: 11. Germline CDR1 reads MNHEY; CDR2 reads SMNVEV (reference sequence). CDR3 size: 15 residues. The CDR3 coding sequence is TGTGCCAGCAGTCTGGGGACAGGTAGCTGGGCTGAAGCTTTCTTT. Protein product: CASSLGTGSWAEAFF.

The chain joins TRBV28 to TRBJ2-7, with TRBD2 matching 11 bases. Per the germline V gene, CDR1 is MDHEN and CDR2 is SYDVKM. Trimming took 6 bases from V and 2 from J; bases not matched to a gene: 9. The CDR3 length is 16 residues. The CDR3 sequence is CASRVALAGAAYEQYF. Here the CDR3 DNA reads TGTGCCAGCAGGGTCGCACTAGCGGGAGCGGCCTACGAGCAGTACTTC.

This chain connects TRBV2 to TRBJ1-4, with 8 positions matching TRBD1. The CDR3 spans 14 residues. With 6 bases clipped from V and 8 bases from J, the junction kept 8 bases outside the gene matches. Looked up from germline, CDR1 is SNHLY and CDR2 is FYNNEI. For the CDR3, the DNA is TGTGCCAGCAGGGATGACAGGGGTGGCGAAAAACTGTTTTTT. Protein: CASRDDRGGEKLFF.

V and J are TRBV4-2 and TRBJ1-1; D ambiguous. The CDR3 length is 15 residues. The V and J ends lost 3 bases and 2 bases respectively, with 13 bases between them. The germline gives CDR1 LGHNA, CDR2 YNFKEQ. CDR3 nucleotides: TGTGCCAGCAGCCAGGAGGCGGCGAAAAACACTGAAGCTTTCTTT. Its protein is CASSQEAAKNTEAFF.